Presented here are 14 T cell receptor beta chains from one specimen sequenced in a study of shared clonotypes between healthy human individuals. The assay was immunoSEQ multiplex PCR, and TCRdb's table has in-frame clones only and misses some. The sample records over 850,000 clones, around 78% being singletons. Sequencing was performed on memory CD4+ T cells from PBMCs. Subset reported: CD45RA-negative fraction. These receptor sequences come from a man aged 18 to 35 in good health. Some clones in this sample may be carry-over from other donors' samples.

The rearrangement uses TRBV4-3 and TRBJ1-2; D uncertain. Germline V gives CDR1 LGHNA, CDR2 YSLEER. CDR3 size: 15 residues. Trimming took off 1 base at V and 7 bases at J, with 16 bases between the two ends. CDR3 in DNA: TGCGCCAGCAGCCAAGTGGGCCACCTGTTCAGTGGCTACACCTTC. Protein: CASSQVGHLFSGYTF.

The chain has TRBV7-9 and TRBJ2-7; D is uncertain. The CDR3 sequence is 13 residues long. Trimming left V 1 base short and J 3 bases short, with 7 bases between. Germline V gene lookup returns CDR1 SEHNR and CDR2 FQNEAQ (reference sequence). The CDR3 loop is CASSLVWGYEQYF. The CDR3 coding sequence is TGTGCCAGCAGCTTAGTGTGGGGCTACGAGCAGTACTTC. Full variable domain (rest looked up from reference TRBV7-9 and TRBJ2-7): DTGVSQNPRHKITKRGQNVTFRCDPISEHNRLYWYRQTLGQGPEFLTYFQNEAQLEKSRLLSDRFSAERPKGSFSTLEIQRTEQGDSAMYLCASSLVWGYEQYFGPGTRLTVT.

There are a few counts of this clone. The chain combines TRBV5-3 with TRBJ2-7; TRBD1 might be the D (6 bases). TRBV5-3 belongs to the ORF category, with a function that is uncertain. There are 15 residues in the CDR3. Trimming took off 6 bases at V and 3 bases at J, with 19 bases between the two ends. Here the CDR3 reads CARMESGGGDYEQYF. In nucleotides, the CDR3 is TGTGCCAGAATGGAGTCTGGGGGCGGAGACTACGAGCAGTACTTC.

This chain connects TRBV14 to TRBJ1-2; TRBD1 matches 8 bases. The trim removed 1 base at V and 3 bases at J, leaving 4 bases unmatched. CDR1 and CDR2 (germline): SGHDN, FVKESK. This CDR3 comprises 15 residues. The CDR3 spells CASSQVDRAYYGYTF. CDR3 DNA sequence: TGTGCCAGCAGCCAAGTGGACAGGGCGTACTATGGCTACACCTTC.

On this clone: Distinct nucleotide sequences in the sample also encode this CDR3. The chain recombines TRBV2 with TRBJ2-5, with D uncertain. The CDR3 is 12 amino acids. Germline CDR1 is SNHLY and CDR2 is FYNNEI. Trimming shortened V by 4 bases and J by 5 bases, and 8 bases separated the two germline ends. The CDR3 DNA follows: TGTGCCAGCAGTGTGAGGACGGAGACCCAGTACTTC. Translating gives CASSVRTETQYF.

The chain recombines TRBV6-5 with TRBJ1-5, with a tentative D call TRBD1 (5 bases). Per the germline V gene, CDR1 is MNHEY and CDR2 is SVGAGI. Deletions cut 4 bases from V and 7 bases from J, with 17 bases between. The CDR3 sequence is 15 residues long. Here the CDR3 reads CASSSYSKRGQPQHF. The CDR3 region has the DNA TGTGCCAGCAGTTCTTACAGCAAACGGGGGCAGCCCCAGCATTTT.

In this sample, this clone turned up once. The rearrangement links TRBV28 to TRBJ1-3; a weak D match, TRBD1 (5 bases). This CDR3 is built from 17 residues. The V end was cut by 5 bases, the J end by 4 bases, with 21 bases between. The V gene's germline CDR1 is MDHEN and CDR2 SYDVKM. The CDR3, as DNA: TGTGCCAGCAGTCCCAAGCTGGGGACCCTGAGGGGAAACACCATATATTTT. It codes for CASSPKLGTLRGNTIYF.

The sample holds a few counts of this clone. The genes are TRBV7-3 and TRBJ2-2; no clear D gene. CDR3 length: 16 amino acids. Germline V gene data show CDR1 as SGHTA and CDR2 as FQGTGA. Between the trimmed V and J ends, which lost 1 base and 4 bases, there was a span of 13 bases. CDR3 in amino acids: CASSLMSNIVTGELFF. The CDR3 DNA reads TGTGCCAGCAGCTTAATGAGTAACATAGTCACCGGGGAGCTGTTTTTT.

In its sample, this clone was seen many times. The rearrangement links TRBV7-2 to TRBJ2-3, with D perhaps matching TRBD1 (6 bases). The V and J ends lost 4 bases and 1 base respectively, with 18 bases between them. The germline V gene has CDR1 SGHTA and CDR2 FQGNSA. The CDR3 sequence is 17 residues long. The DNA of the CDR3 is TGTGCCAGCAGCTCCCAGGGGTCGGGACCCCGCACAGATACGCAGTATTTT. It encodes CASSSQGSGPRTDTQYF.

About this clone: The same CDR3 arises from other DNA sequences in this sample as well. V usage is TRBV11-2 and J usage is TRBJ2-7, with D possibly TRBD1 on 5 matching bases. The CDR3 contains 14 residues. The germline V gene has CDR1 SGHAT and CDR2 FQNNGV. Trimming removed 4 bases from V and 2 bases from J, with 12 bases in between. The CDR3 protein is CASSSPTGTYEQYF. The CDR3 nucleotides are TGTGCCAGCAGCTCCCCCACAGGAACCTACGAGCAGTACTTC. Using reference TRBV11-2 and TRBJ2-7 for the parts outside the CDR3, the full variable domain is EAGVAQSPRYKIIEKRQSVAFWCNPISGHATLYWYQQILGQGPKLLIQFQNNGVVDDSQLPKDRFSAERLKGVDSTLKIQPAKLEDSAVYLCASSSPTGTYEQYFGPGTRLTVT.

There are a few counts of this clone. The sample carries other DNA sequences with the same CDR3. The chain uses TRBV14 and TRBJ2-7, with D hard to call. CDR1 is SGHDN, CDR2 FVKESK, per germline. V gave up 0 bases and J gave up 3 bases, with 0 bases separating them. This CDR3 spans 11 amino acids. The CDR3 bases are TGTGCCAGCAGCCAAGACTACGAGCAGTACTTC. It codes for CASSQDYEQYF.

Worth noting for this clone: One end of the junction varies from germline; a read error may be responsible. This sequence joins TRBV7-9 and TRBJ2-5; 9 nucleotides align to TRBD2. Germline CDR1 reads SEHNR; CDR2 reads FQNEAQ (reference sequence). The length of the CDR3 is 13 residues. DNA of the CDR3: TGTGCCAGCAGCTTCGCGGGAGGGCCTCCTTCGGACTTC. Translation: CASSFAGGPPSDF.

V and J are TRBV19 and TRBJ1-5; D unclear. V lost 5 bases and J lost 6, with 11 bases in between. This CDR3 region has 13 residues. CDR1 is LNHDA and CDR2 is SQIVND in the germline V gene (reference sequence). The CDR3 DNA reads as TGTGCCAGTAGTGTGGATGAGATTCAGCCCCAGCATTTT. Translated, it gives CASSVDEIQPQHF. Supplemented by reference TRBV19 and TRBJ1-5, the full variable domain reads DGGITQSPKYLFRKEGQNVTLSCEQNLNHDAMYWYRQDPGQGLRLIYYSQIVNDFQKGDIAEGYSVSREKKESFPLTVTSAQKNPTAFYLCASSVDEIQPQHFGDGTRLSIL.

J is TRBJ2-1 and V is TRBV6-5; 9 positions agree with TRBD2. V lost 7 bases to trimming and J lost 6 bases; unmatched junction nucleotides: 7. Germline CDR1 MNHEY, CDR2 SVGAGI. This CDR3 region has 14 residues. CDR3 sequence (DNA): TGTGCCAGCAAGTCCGGGACTAGCTTCAATGAGCAGTTCTTC. It yields the protein CASKSGTSFNEQFF.